This T cell receptor beta chain was captured in a study of early T cells in non-severe SARS-CoV-2 infection. As for the study in general: Sequencing of bulk RNA from unsorted whole blood was done, without chain pairing.

TCRdb reprocessed the 5' RACE reads with MiXCR, giving one entry per CDR3 protein. The sample contains 50,000 to 65,000 distinct CDR3 sequences, about 11% of which appear only once. This clonotype was counted only a few times. This clonotype was sampled from an adult who was a healthcare worker with PCR-confirmed SARS-CoV-2 infection or an uninfected control (not recorded which). Specimen: whole blood, collected at baseline.

The CDR3 protein is CASSQNYEQYF. In DNA, the CDR3 is TGCGCCAGCAGCCAAAACTACGAGCAGTACTTC. This chain joins TRBV5-1 and TRBJ2-7, with no clear D. The germline gives CDR1 SGHRS, CDR2 YFSETQ. V lost 4 bases and J 3 bases, leaving 5 bases between the germline ends. CDR3 length: 11 amino acids.